This entry features one T cell receptor (beta chain) sequence. Its antigen remains unknown. Germline CDR1 is MNHEY and CDR2 is SMNVEV (reference sequence). V lost 3 bases and J lost 5, with 8 bases in between. This CDR3 is 14 amino acids long. These data belong to a study of post-analysis software for immune sequencing data. Unique molecular identifiers featured in each of the TCR beta cDNA libraries. In TCRdb, the PCR reads were re-called with MiXCR into one record per CDR3 protein. This table holds 650,000 to 850,000 distinct CDR3 sequences, more than 45% found once. Study-level results: Controls had lower frequencies than patients of roughly five TRBV segments, which included TRBV5-6, TRBV5-1 and TRBV20-1.

The sequencing input was blood. The V call is TRBV27, the J call TRBJ1-6; D is unclear. This receptor was taken from a girl aged 5-17 years with multiple sclerosis. The CDR3: CASSFGQDNSPLHF. The CDR3 DNA reads as TGTGCCAGCAGTTTCGGTCAGGATAATTCACCCCTCCACTTT.